This TCR beta chain emerged from a study of blood T cell repertoires in COVID-19. At the level of the study: Researchers got acute and convalescent COVID-19 samples from the United States, Italy and Spain. The cDNA or gDNA used as material had been derived from T cells, B-cell-depleted T cells, or PBMCs.

Source study methods: Reference gene primer amplification gave nucleated cell count estimates. The protocol was immunoSEQ multiplex PCR, while the TCRdb copy is restricted to in-frame clones and leaves out a portion. V, J and clone size were drawn from that table, and D and trimming were deduced from the DNA. The sample yields about 36,000 clones, roughly 75% seen once. Sample: peripheral blood. This receptor was identified in a man aged 70 or older with acute or convalescent COVID-19.

CDR3 loop: CASAPRVAVYNEQFF. The CDR3 DNA follows: TGTGCCAGCGCTCCCCGGGTAGCGGTGTACAATGAGCAGTTCTTC. The V call is TRBV6-5, the J call TRBJ2-1; TRBD2 is a possible D gene (6 bases). Germline-derived CDR1 and CDR2 are MNHEY and SVGAGI. This CDR3 is built from 15 residues. Trimming stripped 8 bases from V and 4 bases from J, with 18 bases between.